Below, 3 T cell receptor beta chains from the same sample are listed, as sequenced in a study of blood T cell repertoires in COVID-19. Only in-frame clones appear in the TCRdb table, and some are missing; sequencing was by immunoSEQ multiplex PCR. The data contain 80,000 or so clones, 80% of them seen just once; the ten biggest clones take up around 5.2%. The sample comprised peripheral blood. The receptors were gathered from a woman aged 65 to 85 with acute or convalescent COVID-19.

The chain links TRBV9 to TRBJ1-2; D uncertain. The CDR3 has 12 residues. Trimming took 4 bases from V and 6 from J, leaving 10 bases between them. Looked up from germline, CDR1 is SGDLS and CDR2 is YYNGEE. CDR3 protein: CASSHGVDGYTF. The CDR3 nucleotides read TGTGCCAGCAGCCACGGGGTGGATGGCTACACCTTC.

The V gene is TRBV15, the J gene TRBJ1-4; D is unclear. Germline CDR1 and CDR2: LNHNV and YYDKDF (reference sequence). CDR3 size: 17 residues. Deletions cut 0 bases from V and 2 bases from J, with 13 bases between. CDR3 region: CATSRDLDLETNEKLFF. The CDR3 DNA reads TGTGCCACCAGCAGAGATCTTGATTTGGAGACTAATGAAAAACTGTTTTTT. Drawing the rest from reference TRBV15 and TRBJ1-4, the complete variable domain is DAMVIQNPRYQVTQFGKPVTLSCSQTLNHNVMYWYQQKSSQAPKLLFHYYDKDFNNEADTPDNFQSRRPNTSFCFLDIRSPGLGDTAMYLCATSRDLDLETNEKLFFGSGTQLSVL.

The rearrangement uses TRBV5-1 and TRBJ1-3; tentative D call: TRBD1 (5 bases). V dropped 2 bases and J dropped 1 base, with 19 bases sitting between them. This CDR3 has 18 residues. In germline, CDR1 is SGHRS, CDR2 YFSETQ. DNA of the CDR3: TGCGCCAGCAGCTTCCTTGGTATTCAGGGCGGATCTGGAAACACCATATATTTT. This codes for CASSFLGIQGGSGNTIYF.